This T cell receptor beta chain comes out of a study of blood T cells in healthy people across ages. This clonotype was counted only a few times. Looked up from germline, CDR1 is SGHAT and CDR2 is FQNNGV. The CDR3 runs 14 residues. V lost 3 bases and J 2 bases, leaving 9 bases between the germline ends. A J-beta primer mix and a sample-barcoded 5' primer were used in a second PCR of about 7 to 12 cycles. TCRdb called the 5' RACE reads again in MiXCR, with one record for every CDR3 protein. The data contain about 570,000 distinct CDR3 sequences, roughly 28% of them seen just once; the ten biggest clones take up less than 20%.

Sequencing used blood. The rearrangement joins TRBV11-2 to TRBJ2-3, with D unresolved. The source is a woman in her 70s in good health. CDR3 DNA sequence: TGTGCCAGCAGCTTTTGGCAGCCCACAGATACGCAGTATTTT. This translates into CASSFWQPTDTQYF.